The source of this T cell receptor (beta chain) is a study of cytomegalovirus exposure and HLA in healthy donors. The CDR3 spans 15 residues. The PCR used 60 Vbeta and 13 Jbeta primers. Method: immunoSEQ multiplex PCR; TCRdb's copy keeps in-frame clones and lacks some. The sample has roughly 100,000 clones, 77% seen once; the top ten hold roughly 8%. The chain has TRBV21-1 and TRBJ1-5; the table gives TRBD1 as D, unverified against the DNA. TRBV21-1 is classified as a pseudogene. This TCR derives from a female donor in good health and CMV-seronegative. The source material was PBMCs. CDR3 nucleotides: TGTGCCAGCAGCAAAGGGGCAGGTAGCAATCAGCCCCAGCATTTT. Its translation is CASSKGAGSNQPQHF.